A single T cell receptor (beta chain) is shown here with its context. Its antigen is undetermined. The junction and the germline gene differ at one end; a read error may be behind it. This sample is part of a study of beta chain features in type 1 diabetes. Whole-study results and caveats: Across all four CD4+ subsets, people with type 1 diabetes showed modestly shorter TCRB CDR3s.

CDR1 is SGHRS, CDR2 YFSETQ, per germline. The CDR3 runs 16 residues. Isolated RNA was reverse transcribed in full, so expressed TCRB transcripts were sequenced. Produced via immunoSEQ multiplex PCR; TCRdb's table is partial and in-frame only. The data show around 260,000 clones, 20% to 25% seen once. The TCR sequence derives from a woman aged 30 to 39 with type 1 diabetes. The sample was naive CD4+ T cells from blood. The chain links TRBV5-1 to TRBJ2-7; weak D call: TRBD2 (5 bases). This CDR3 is CASTSREGSFEAVLDF. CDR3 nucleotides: TGCGCCAGCACCTCCCGCGAGGGAAGCTTCGAGGCCGTGCTGGACTTC. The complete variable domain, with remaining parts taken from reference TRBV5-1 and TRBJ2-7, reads KAGVTQTPRYLIKTRGQQVTLSCSPISGHRSVSWYQQTPGQGLQFLFEYFSETQRNKGNFPGRFSGRQFSNSRSEMNVSTLELGDSALYLCASTSREGSFEAVLDFGPGTRLTVT.